These T cell receptor beta chains were read from a single sample in a study of blood T cell repertoires in COVID-19. Some clones are missing from TCRdb's copy, which holds only in-frame ones; the method was immunoSEQ multiplex PCR. This sample has roughly 130,000 clones, with 87% found just once. The specimen was peripheral blood. These receptors were taken from a woman aged 60-75 years with acute or convalescent COVID-19. CDR3s include the opening cysteine and the closing phenylalanine or tryptophan. D genes are given only for firm matches. Not all rows give a size; the values are once, few, many and, for expanded clones, a class.

D gene: TRBD1; V gene: TRBV7-7; clone size: -; J gene: TRBJ1-4; CDR3 protein: CASSRTGGEKLFF; CDR3 DNA: TGTGCTAGCAGCCGGACAGGGGGTGAAAAACTGTTTTTT
D gene: TRBD2; V gene: TRBV5-1; clone size: few; J gene: TRBJ2-1; CDR3 protein: CASSLAGVRYNEQFF; CDR3 DNA: TGCGCCAGCAGTCTAGCGGGAGTCCGCTACAATGAGCAGTTCTTC
D gene: -; V gene: TRBV6-5; clone size: -; J gene: TRBJ2-1; CDR3 protein: CASRGQRSSYNEQFF; CDR3 DNA: TGTGCCAGCAGGGGTCAGCGAAGCTCCTACAATGAGCAGTTCTTC
D gene: -; V gene: TRBV7-9; clone size: -; J gene: TRBJ1-4; CDR3 protein: CASSLRLGLGEKLFF; CDR3 DNA: TGTGCCAGCAGCTTAAGGTTGGGGCTAGGTGAAAAACTGTTTTTT
D gene: -; V gene: TRBV11-2; clone size: once; J gene: TRBJ2-7; CDR3 protein: CASSLDRGYEQYF; CDR3 DNA: TGTGCCAGCAGCTTAGACAGGGGATACGAGCAGTACTTC
D gene: TRBD1; V gene: TRBV19; clone size: few; J gene: TRBJ1-2; CDR3 protein: CASSTRDRVDGYTF; CDR3 DNA: TGTGCCAGTAGTACACGGGACAGGGTCGATGGCTACACCTTC
D gene: -; V gene: TRBV21-1; clone size: -; J gene: TRBJ1-2; CDR3 protein: CASKGGGGYTF; CDR3 DNA: TGTGCCAGCAAAGGGGGGGGTGGCTACACCTTC
D gene: TRBD1; V gene: TRBV7-9; clone size: few; J gene: TRBJ2-1; CDR3 protein: CASSLGTGLVEQFF; CDR3 DNA: TGTGCCAGCAGCTTAGGGACAGGGTTGGTAGAGCAGTTCTTC
D gene: -; V gene: TRBV7-2; clone size: -; J gene: TRBJ1-3; CDR3 protein: CASSLGTFSGNTIYF; CDR3 DNA: TGTGCCAGCAGCTTAGGGACTTTCTCTGGAAACACCATATATTTT
D gene: -; V gene: TRBV5-1; clone size: -; J gene: TRBJ2-1; CDR3 protein: CASSLDSSSYNEQFF; CDR3 DNA: TGCGCCAGCAGCTTGGACTCGAGCTCCTACAATGAGCAGTTCTTC
D gene: -; V gene: TRBV6-5; clone size: once; J gene: TRBJ1-2; CDR3 protein: CASSPRAGLYGYTF; CDR3 DNA: TGTGCCAGCAGCCCACGGGCGGGGCTCTATGGCTACACCTTC
D gene: TRBD2; V gene: TRBV28; clone size: -; J gene: TRBJ2-1; CDR3 protein: CASSLYSGRYNEQFF; CDR3 DNA: TGTGCCAGCAGTCTCTATAGCGGGCGATACAATGAGCAGTTCTTC
D gene: TRBD1; V gene: TRBV11-2; clone size: -; J gene: TRBJ1-1; CDR3 protein: CATGQDSMNTEAFF; CDR3 DNA: TGTGCCACCGGACAGGATTCTATGAACACTGAAGCTTTCTTT
D gene: -; V gene: TRBV21-1; clone size: -; J gene: TRBJ2-2; CDR3 protein: CASSKAGTSGMTGELFF; CDR3 DNA: TGTGCCAGCAGCAAAGCCGGGACTAGCGGGATGACCGGGGAGCTGTTTTTT
D gene: TRBD2; V gene: TRBV6-1; clone size: -; J gene: TRBJ2-1; CDR3 protein: CASSGMTSGSYNEQFF; CDR3 DNA: TGTGCCAGCAGTGGGATGACTAGCGGCTCCTACAATGAGCAGTTCTTC
D gene: -; V gene: TRBV4-1; clone size: once; J gene: TRBJ1-1; CDR3 protein: CASSQGQGLGTEAFF; CDR3 DNA: TGCGCCAGCAGCCAAGGGCAGGGGTTGGGGACTGAAGCTTTCTTT
D gene: -; V gene: TRBV15; clone size: -; J gene: TRBJ2-3; CDR3 protein: CATSRPSTDTQYF; CDR3 DNA: TGTGCCACCAGCAGACCTAGCACAGATACGCAGTATTTT
D gene: TRBD1; V gene: TRBV29-1; clone size: -; J gene: TRBJ1-5; CDR3 protein: CSAGGAGQPQHF; CDR3 DNA: TGCAGCGCAGGGGGGGCTGGTCAGCCCCAGCATTTT
D gene: -; V gene: TRBV28; clone size: -; J gene: TRBJ1-1; CDR3 protein: CASSLWAVGAMNTEAFF; CDR3 DNA: TGTGCCAGCAGTTTATGGGCCGTGGGGGCGATGAACACTGAAGCTTTCTTT
D gene: -; V gene: TRBV19; clone size: -; J gene: TRBJ2-3; CDR3 protein: CASSPAWVAGTDTQYF; CDR3 DNA: TGTGCCAGTAGTCCCGCCTGGGTTGCGGGCACAGATACGCAGTATTTT
D gene: TRBD2; V gene: TRBV9; clone size: -; J gene: TRBJ2-3; CDR3 protein: CASSPLPGLAGDTQYF; CDR3 DNA: TGTGCCAGCAGCCCTCTCCCGGGACTAGCGGGAGATACGCAGTATTTT